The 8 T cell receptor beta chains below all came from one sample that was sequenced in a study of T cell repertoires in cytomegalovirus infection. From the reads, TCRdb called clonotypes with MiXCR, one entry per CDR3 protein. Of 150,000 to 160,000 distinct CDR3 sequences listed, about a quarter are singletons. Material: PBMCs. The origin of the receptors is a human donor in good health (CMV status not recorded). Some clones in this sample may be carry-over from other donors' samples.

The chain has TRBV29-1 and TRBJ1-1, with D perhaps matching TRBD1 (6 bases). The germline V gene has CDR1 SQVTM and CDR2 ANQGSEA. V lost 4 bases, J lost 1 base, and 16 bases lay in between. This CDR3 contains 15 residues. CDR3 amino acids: CSVVRQGRGNTEAFF. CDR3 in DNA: TGCAGCGTTGTCCGGCAGGGGAGGGGGAACACTGAAGCTTTCTTT.

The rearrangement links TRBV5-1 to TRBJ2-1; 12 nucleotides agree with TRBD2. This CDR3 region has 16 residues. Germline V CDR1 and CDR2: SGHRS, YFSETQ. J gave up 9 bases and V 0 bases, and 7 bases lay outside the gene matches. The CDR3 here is CASSLGSSGGAGEQFF. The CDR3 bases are TGCGCCAGCAGCTTGGGATCTAGCGGGGGGGCTGGTGAGCAGTTCTTC.

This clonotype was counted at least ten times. The CDR3 here is CASSLEDGDSQETQYF. The CDR3 coding sequence is TGTGCCAGCAGTTTAGAGGACGGGGATAGCCAAGAGACCCAGTACTTC. The rearrangement links TRBV12-3 or TRBV12-4 to TRBJ2-5; D might be TRBD2 (5 bases). The CDR3 is 16 residues long. V lost 1 base and J lost 1, with 13 bases in between.

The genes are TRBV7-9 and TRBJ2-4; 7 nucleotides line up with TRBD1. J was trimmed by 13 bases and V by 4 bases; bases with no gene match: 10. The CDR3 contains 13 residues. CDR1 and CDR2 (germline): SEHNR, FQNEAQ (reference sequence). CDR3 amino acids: CASSSDRVPYQYF. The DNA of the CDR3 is TGTGCCAGCAGCTCTGACAGGGTCCCCTACCAGTACTTC.

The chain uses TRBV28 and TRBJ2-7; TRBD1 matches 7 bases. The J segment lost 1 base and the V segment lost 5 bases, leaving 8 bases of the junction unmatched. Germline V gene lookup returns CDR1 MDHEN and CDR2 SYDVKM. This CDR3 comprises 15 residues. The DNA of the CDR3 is TGTGCCAGCAGTCCAACAGGGGTTGGGTCCTACGAGCAGTACTTC. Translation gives CASSPTGVGSYEQYF.

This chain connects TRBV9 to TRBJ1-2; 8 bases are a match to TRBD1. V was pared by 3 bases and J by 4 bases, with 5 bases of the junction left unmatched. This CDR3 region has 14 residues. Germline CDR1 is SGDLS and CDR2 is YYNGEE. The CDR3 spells CASSATGALYGYTF. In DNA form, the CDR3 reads TGTGCCAGCAGCGCGACAGGGGCCCTCTATGGCTACACCTTC.

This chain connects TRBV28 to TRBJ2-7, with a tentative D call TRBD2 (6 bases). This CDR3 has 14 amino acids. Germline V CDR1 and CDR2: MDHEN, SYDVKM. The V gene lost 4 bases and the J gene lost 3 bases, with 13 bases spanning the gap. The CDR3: CASSSGGSLYEQYF. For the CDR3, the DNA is TGTGCCAGCAGTTCAGGAGGGAGCCTCTACGAGCAGTACTTC.

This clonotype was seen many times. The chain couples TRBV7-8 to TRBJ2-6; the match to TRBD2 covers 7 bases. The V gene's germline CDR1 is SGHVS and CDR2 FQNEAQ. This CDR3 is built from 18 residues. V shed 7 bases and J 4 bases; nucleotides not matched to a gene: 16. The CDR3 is CASNWGGDPGPGANVLTF. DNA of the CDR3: TGTGCCAGCAACTGGGGGGGGGATCCGGGGCCCGGGGCCAACGTCCTGACTTTC.